The 30 T cell receptor beta chains reported below all come from one sample, sequenced in a study of blood T cell repertoires in COVID-19 (dated by TCRdb to 2018 to 2020). Library preparation was by the immunoSEQ multiplex PCR assay. TCRdb stores this immuneACCESS table with in-frame sequences only. Part of the clones is absent; in the studies checked, under half of the shortfall reflects unresolved V genes, and no reason is known for the rest. The sample table contains roughly 40,000 clones; only one count was recorded for approximately 70% of them. The ten largest clones take up 61% of the sample. Input material: peripheral blood. These receptors all stem from a man of 80 years or more with acute or convalescent COVID-19.

The chain recombines TRBV28 with TRBJ2-1, with a weak D call TRBD2 (5 bases). The CDR3 has 11 residues. CDR1 is MDHEN, CDR2 SYDVKM, per germline. The CDR3 here is CETKTSNEQFF. In DNA form, the CDR3 reads TGTGAGACTAAGACGAGCAATGAGCAGTTCTTC.

This clone was detected once. This chain links TRBV5-1 with TRBJ1-3, with 9 nucleotides matching TRBD1. CDR1 is SGHRS and CDR2 is YFSETQ in the germline V gene. V shed 0 bases and J 0 bases; nucleotides not matched to a gene: 4. This CDR3 spans 17 amino acids. The CDR3 nucleotides read TGCGCCAGCAGCTTGGCCACAGGGGGCACCTCTGGAAACACCATATATTTT. Its translation: CASSLATGGTSGNTIYF.

This clone appeared a few times. The chain has TRBV6-1 and TRBJ2-7; D is ambiguous. The ends were cut back, 2 bases at V and 4 bases at J, with 6 bases in the middle. The CDR3 extends over 12 amino acids. From germline, CDR1 is MNHNS and CDR2 SASEGT. CDR3 amino acids: CASSEMRYEQYF. The CDR3, as DNA: TGTGCCAGCAGTGAAATGCGGTACGAGCAGTACTTC.

The chain employs TRBV12-5 and TRBJ2-7, with TRBD2 identical over 11 bases. The CDR3 is 14 amino acids. V lost 5 bases and J lost 6; bases outside the gene matches: 6. CDR1 LGHNT and CDR2 FRNRAP come from the germline V gene. CDR3 in amino acids: CASGTLAGAGEQYF. CDR3 coding DNA: TGTGCTAGTGGTACACTAGCGGGAGCTGGCGAGCAGTACTTC.

The chain combines TRBV9 with TRBJ1-1; D is unclear. Looked up from germline, CDR1 is SGDLS and CDR2 is YYNGEE. V gave up 0 bases and J gave up 7 bases, with 13 bases separating them. The CDR3 is 14 residues long. The CDR3 sequence: CASSVGQVLSEAFF. CDR3 in DNA: TGTGCCAGCAGCGTAGGCCAAGTCCTCAGTGAAGCTTTCTTT.

The V gene is TRBV7-2, the J gene TRBJ2-3, with 13 positions matching TRBD2. Germline V gives CDR1 SGHTA, CDR2 FQGNSA. V was clipped by 1 base and J by 5 bases; unmatched bases: 6. The CDR3 is made up of 17 amino acids. CDR3 bases: TGTGCCAGCAGCTTAGAGATTTGGACTAGCGGGAGAGATACGCAGTATTTT. This codes for CASSLEIWTSGRDTQYF. Based on the CDR3 plus reference TRBV7-2 and TRBJ2-3, the full variable domain is GAGVSQSPSNKVTEKGKDVELRCDPISGHTALYWYRQSLGQGLEFLIYFQGNSAPDKSGLPSDRFSAERTGGSVSTLTIQRTQQEDSAVYLCASSLEIWTSGRDTQYFGPGTRLTVL.

The gene calls are TRBV4-1 and TRBJ1-3, with no clear D. Germline V CDR1 and CDR2: MGHRA, YSYEKL. The CDR3 is made up of 14 amino acids. V was shortened by 2 bases and J by 2 bases, with 7 bases between the two germline ends. The chain's CDR3 is CASSQLATGNTIYF. DNA of the CDR3: TGCGCCAGCAGCCAACTAGCAACTGGAAACACCATATATTTT.

The chain combines TRBV30 with TRBJ2-2; tentative D call: TRBD2 (5 bases). Germline V gene sequence: CDR1 GTSNPN, CDR2 SVGIG (reference sequence). The CDR3 extends over 15 amino acids. V lost 8 bases and J lost 1, with 17 bases in between. CDR3 DNA sequence: TGTGCCGGAAAAGCGTATGAGGGGAACACCGGGGAGCTGTTTTTT. Translation: CAGKAYEGNTGELFF.

This chain connects TRBV28 to TRBJ2-5; D remains ambiguous. The CDR3 length is 13 residues. Germline V gene data show CDR1 as MDHEN and CDR2 as SYDVKM. V gave up 6 bases and J gave up 0 bases, with 8 bases separating them. The DNA for the CDR3 is TGTGCCAGCAGCCCCTCCCACCAAGAGACCCAGTACTTC. Protein product: CASSPSHQETQYF.

This clone was counted a single time. The chain combines TRBV5-4 with TRBJ2-1, with TRBD2 matching over 7 bases. The J segment lost 3 bases and the V segment lost 2 bases, leaving 5 bases of the junction unmatched. Per germline, CDR1 SGHNT and CDR2 YYREEE (reference sequence). This CDR3 has 15 amino acids. The CDR3: CASSFRGSFYNEQFF. The CDR3 DNA follows: TGTGCCAGCAGCTTTCGCGGGAGCTTCTACAATGAGCAGTTCTTC.

The chain employs TRBV18 and TRBJ1-2, with TRBD1 identical over 8 bases. Losses at the gene ends were 5 bases for V and 2 bases for J; bases not matched to a gene: 10. The germline V gene has CDR1 KGHSH and CDR2 LQKENI. There are 16 residues in the CDR3. The CDR3 protein is CASSSGQGYRNYGYTF. The DNA of the CDR3 is TGTGCCAGCTCATCTGGACAGGGTTATAGAAACTATGGCTACACCTTC.

This sequence joins TRBV6-5 and TRBJ2-7; the D gene is possibly TRBD1 (8 bases). Trimming removed 5 bases at V and 6 bases at J, with 17 bases between. From germline, CDR1 is MNHEY and CDR2 SVGAGI. This CDR3 contains 14 residues. As DNA, the CDR3 is TGTGCCAGCAGTCGGACTAGTACAGGGGGCGAGCAGTACTTC. Encoded protein: CASSRTSTGGEQYF.

The chain has TRBV28 and TRBJ2-1; 9 nucleotides match TRBD1. The V segment lost 5 bases and the J segment 6 bases; nucleotides outside the gene matches: 11. The germline V gene has CDR1 MDHEN and CDR2 SYDVKM. This CDR3 has 16 amino acids. CDR3 region: CASSPGTGKRGNEQFF. The CDR3, as DNA: TGTGCCAGCAGTCCCGGGACAGGGAAGAGGGGCAATGAGCAGTTCTTC.

Turning to this clone: A much larger clone differs from this one at a single base, so this may be a read error. The chain links TRBV7-3 to TRBJ2-1, with 11 positions matching TRBD2. The CDR3 contains 15 residues. After removal of 5 bases from V and 3 bases from J, the junction contained 3 bases not matched to a gene. Germline-derived CDR1 and CDR2 are SGHTA and FQGTGA. CDR3 sequence (DNA): TGTGCCAGCAGCCAAACTAGCGGGAGCTACAATGAGCAGTTCTTC. Translating gives CASSQTSGSYNEQFF.

The gene calls are TRBV5-1 and TRBJ2-1, with a tentative D call TRBD2 (5 bases). The CDR3 spans 17 residues. V was cut by 5 bases and J by 5 bases, with 23 bases left in between. CDR1 SGHRS and CDR2 YFSETQ come from the germline V gene. The CDR3 reads CASSEGNGNPRNNEQFF. CDR3 DNA sequence: TGCGCCAGCAGTGAGGGAAACGGGAACCCCAGAAACAATGAGCAGTTCTTC.

The J gene is TRBJ2-1, the V gene TRBV6-5; D possibly corresponds to TRBD1 (5 bases). This CDR3 spans 14 amino acids. Trimming shortened V by 5 bases and J by 4 bases, and 12 bases separated the two germline ends. Germline V gene data show CDR1 as MNHEY and CDR2 as SVGAGI. As DNA, the CDR3 is TGTGCCAGCAGTACAGGCAGGCGATACAATGAGCAGTTCTTC. Its protein is CASSTGRRYNEQFF.

This rearrangement joins TRBV5-1 to TRBJ2-1, with unresolved D. This CDR3 has 14 amino acids. V was clipped by 2 bases and J by 1 base, with 7 bases between them. The germline V gene encodes CDR1 SGHRS and CDR2 YFSETQ. CDR3 sequence: CASSFTGSYNEQFF. The CDR3 DNA reads as TGCGCCAGCAGCTTTACCGGGTCCTACAATGAGCAGTTCTTC.

V and J are TRBV10-1 and TRBJ2-3; 7 nucleotides match TRBD1. V shed 5 bases, J shed 1 base, and the junction held 6 bases outside the gene matches. This CDR3 comprises 15 residues. Germline V gene data show CDR1 as WNHNN and CDR2 as SYGVQD (reference sequence). The CDR3 DNA is TGCGCCAGCAGTTCTTTTGACAGGGGCACAGATACGCAGTATTTT. This sequence encodes CASSSFDRGTDTQYF.

The chain recombines TRBV2 with TRBJ2-1; possibly TRBD1 for D (5 bases). Germline V gene data show CDR1 as SNHLY and CDR2 as FYNNEI. This CDR3 spans 13 amino acids. V was cut by 4 bases and J by 2 bases, with 6 bases left in between. CDR3 residues: CASSGQPYNEQFF. As DNA, the CDR3 is TGTGCCAGCAGTGGACAGCCCTACAATGAGCAGTTCTTC.

The chain carries TRBV6-5 and TRBJ2-7; a weak D match, TRBD2 (5 bases). Trimming cost V 5 bases and J 3 bases, with 11 bases left between them. Germline V gene sequence: CDR1 MNHEY, CDR2 SVGAGI. This CDR3 comprises 13 residues. CDR3 in amino acids: CASSNNRGYEQYF. CDR3 bases: TGTGCCAGCAGTAACAACCGGGGCTACGAGCAGTACTTC.

The sample holds many counts of this clone. V is TRBV28 and J is TRBJ2-7, with D hard to call. With 6 bases removed from V and 4 bases from J, the gap between germline ends came to 13 bases. CDR1 is MDHEN, CDR2 SYDVKM, per germline. The CDR3 sequence is 13 residues long. CDR3 region: CASRFQLKYEQYF. For the CDR3, the DNA is TGTGCCAGCAGGTTCCAGTTAAAGTACGAGCAGTACTTC.

The chain links TRBV24-1 to TRBJ2-6, with no clear D. The CDR3 is made up of 18 amino acids. Germline-derived CDR1 and CDR2 are KGHDR and SFDVKD. Trimming removed 4 bases from V and 0 bases from J, with 15 bases in between. The CDR3 DNA sequence: TGTGCCACCAGTGAATCCGACCACAGTAACTCTGGGGCCAACGTCCTGACTTTC. Its translation is CATSESDHSNSGANVLTF.

This chain links TRBV7-2 with TRBJ2-1, with 13 bases lining up with TRBD2. With 4 bases clipped from V and 6 bases from J, the junction kept 3 bases outside the gene matches. The CDR3 extends over 15 amino acids. Germline-derived CDR1 and CDR2 are SGHTA and FQGNSA. In DNA, the CDR3 is TGTGCCAGCAGCTCCGGACTAGCGGGAGTCAATGAGCAGTTCTTC. Its protein is CASSSGLAGVNEQFF.

The rearrangement links TRBV6-2 or TRBV6-3 to TRBJ2-5, with 9 positions matching TRBD1. This CDR3 has 16 amino acids. In germline, CDR1 is MNHEY, CDR2 SVGEGT. The V and J ends lost 1 base and 1 base, in that order; junction bases with no gene match: 4. This CDR3 is CASSYLRDRVQETQYF. CDR3 bases: TGTGCCAGCAGTTACTTGCGGGACAGGGTCCAAGAGACCCAGTACTTC.

V is TRBV6-5 and J is TRBJ1-2, with 7 bases lining up with TRBD1. Germline V gene lookup returns CDR1 MNHEY and CDR2 SVGAGI. This CDR3 comprises 14 residues. After removal of 2 bases from V and 0 bases from J, the junction contained 0 bases not matched to a gene. CDR3 bases: TGTGCCAGCAGTTACAGGGGGCCTAACTATGGCTACACCTTC. Its translation is CASSYRGPNYGYTF.

V usage is TRBV5-4 and J usage is TRBJ2-1, with a weak D call TRBD1 (6 bases). V shed 2 bases and J shed 7 bases, with 13 bases lying between them. CDR1 and CDR2 from the germline V gene are SGHNT and YYREEE (reference sequence). This CDR3 spans 14 amino acids. CDR3 sequence reads: CASSLQGGGNEQFF. CDR3 in DNA: TGTGCCAGCAGCTTACAGGGCGGCGGGAATGAGCAGTTCTTC.

This sequence joins TRBV2 and TRBJ2-5, with TRBD2 matching 8 bases. J was trimmed by 4 bases and V by 0 bases; bases with no gene match: 4. This CDR3 is built from 15 residues. From germline, CDR1 is SNHLY and CDR2 FYNNEI. CDR3 residues: CASSEAWREVETQYF. In DNA form, the CDR3 reads TGTGCCAGCAGTGAAGCTTGGCGGGAGGTAGAGACCCAGTACTTC.

This chain links TRBV7-9 with TRBJ2-1; TRBD1 agrees at 8 bases. Germline V gene sequence: CDR1 SEHNR, CDR2 FQNEAQ (reference sequence). The V gene end was trimmed by 4 bases and the J gene end by 1 base; junction bases not matched to a gene: 9. The CDR3 is made up of 17 amino acids. The CDR3 DNA reads as TGTGCCAGCAGCTCGACTCGGGACAGGACTTCCTACAATGAGCAGTTCTTC. Protein product: CASSSTRDRTSYNEQFF. The variable domain in full, completed from reference TRBV7-9 and TRBJ2-1, reads DTGVSQNPRHKITKRGQNVTFRCDPISEHNRLYWYRQTLGQGPEFLTYFQNEAQLEKSRLLSDRFSAERPKGSFSTLEIQRTEQGDSAMYLCASSSTRDRTSYNEQFFGPGTRLTVL.

V is TRBV11-2 and J is TRBJ1-4; D is possibly TRBD1 (6 bases). The CDR3 is made up of 13 amino acids. Germline V gives CDR1 SGHAT, CDR2 FQNNGV. V lost 4 bases and J 8 bases, leaving 11 bases between the germline ends. The CDR3 DNA sequence: TGTGCCAGCAGCTCGCGGACAGCCGAAAAACTGTTTTTT. Translation gives CASSSRTAEKLFF.

The chain uses TRBV19 and TRBJ2-2, with a possible D match to TRBD1 (6 bases). The V gene's germline CDR1 is LNHDA and CDR2 SQIVND (reference sequence). Trimming shortened V by 3 bases and J by 6 bases, and 20 bases separated the two germline ends. The length of the CDR3 is 17 residues. The CDR3 sequence is CASSIPKGTTGAGELFF. The CDR3 nucleotides are TGTGCCAGTAGTATCCCCAAAGGGACAACTGGCGCCGGGGAGCTGTTTTTT.